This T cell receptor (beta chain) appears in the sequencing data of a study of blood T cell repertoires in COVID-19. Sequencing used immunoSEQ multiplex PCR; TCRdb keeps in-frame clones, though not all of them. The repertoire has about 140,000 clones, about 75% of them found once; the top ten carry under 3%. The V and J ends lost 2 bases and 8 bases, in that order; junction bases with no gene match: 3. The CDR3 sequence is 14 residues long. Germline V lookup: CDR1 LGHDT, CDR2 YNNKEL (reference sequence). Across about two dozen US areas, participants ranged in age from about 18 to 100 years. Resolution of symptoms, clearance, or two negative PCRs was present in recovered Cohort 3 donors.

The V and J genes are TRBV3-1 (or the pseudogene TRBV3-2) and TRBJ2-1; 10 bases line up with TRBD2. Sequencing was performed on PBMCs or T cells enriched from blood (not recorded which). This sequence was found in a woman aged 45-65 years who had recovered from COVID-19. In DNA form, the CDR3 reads TGTGCCAGCAGCCAAACTAGCGGGGTTGATGAGCAGTTCTTC. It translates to CASSQTSGVDEQFF.